This T cell receptor beta chain was obtained from a study of T cell changes during pregnancy in multiple sclerosis. This clone was picked up one time. The CDR3 consists of 12 residues. In germline, CDR1 is SNHLY, CDR2 FYNNEI. With V trimmed by 10 bases and J by 5 bases, 7 bases remained unmatched. Sequenced by immunoSEQ multiplex PCR; TCRdb stores in-frame clones only, minus some. This sample has 20,000 to 25,000 clones, with approximately 80% found just once. This chain joins TRBV2 and TRBJ1-1; 7 positions agree with TRBD1. This TCR came from a female donor in good health, enrolled as a control in a pregnancy study. Sequencing used CD8+ T cells from peripheral blood mononuclear cells, obtained in the first trimester of pregnancy. The CDR3 region has the DNA TGTGCCATCCCGACAGGGCGGACTGAAGCTTTCTTT. Residues: CAIPTGRTEAFF. Drawing the rest from reference TRBV2 and TRBJ1-1, the complete variable domain is EPEVTQTPSHQVTQMGQEVILRCVPISNHLYFYWYRQILGQKVEFLVSFYNNEISEKSEIFDDQFSVERPDGSNFTLKIRSTKLEDSAMYFCAIPTGRTEAFFGQGTRLTVV.